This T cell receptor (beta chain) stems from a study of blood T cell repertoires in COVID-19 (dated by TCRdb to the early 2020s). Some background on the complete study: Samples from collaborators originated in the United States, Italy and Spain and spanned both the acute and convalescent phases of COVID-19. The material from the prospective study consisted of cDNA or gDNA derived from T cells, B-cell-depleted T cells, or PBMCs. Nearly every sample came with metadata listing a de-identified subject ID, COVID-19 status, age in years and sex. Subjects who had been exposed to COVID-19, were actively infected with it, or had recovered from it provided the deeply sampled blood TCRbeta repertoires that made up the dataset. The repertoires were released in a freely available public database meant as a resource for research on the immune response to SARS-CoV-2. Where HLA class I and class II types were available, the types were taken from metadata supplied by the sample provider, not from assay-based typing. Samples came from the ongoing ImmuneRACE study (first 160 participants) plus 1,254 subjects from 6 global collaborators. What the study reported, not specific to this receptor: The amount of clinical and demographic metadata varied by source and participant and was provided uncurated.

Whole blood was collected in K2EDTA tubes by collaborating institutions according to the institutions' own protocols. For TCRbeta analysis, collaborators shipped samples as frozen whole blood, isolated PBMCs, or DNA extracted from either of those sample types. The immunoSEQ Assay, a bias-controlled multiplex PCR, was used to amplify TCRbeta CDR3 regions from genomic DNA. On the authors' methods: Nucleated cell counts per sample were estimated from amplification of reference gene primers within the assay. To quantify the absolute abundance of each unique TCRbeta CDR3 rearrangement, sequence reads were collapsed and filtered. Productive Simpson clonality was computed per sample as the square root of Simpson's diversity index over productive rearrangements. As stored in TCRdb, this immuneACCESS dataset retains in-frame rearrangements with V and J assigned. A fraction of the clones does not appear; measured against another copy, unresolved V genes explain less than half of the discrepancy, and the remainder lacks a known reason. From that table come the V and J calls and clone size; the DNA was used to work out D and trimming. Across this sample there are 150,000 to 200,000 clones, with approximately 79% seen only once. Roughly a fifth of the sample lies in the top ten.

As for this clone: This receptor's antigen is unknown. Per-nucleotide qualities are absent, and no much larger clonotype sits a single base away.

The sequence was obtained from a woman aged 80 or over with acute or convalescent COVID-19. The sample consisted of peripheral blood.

This receptor carries the CDR3 CASSPTGSSGNTIYF. The DNA sequence reads TGTGCCAGCAGCCCGACAGGAAGCTCTGGAAACACCATATATTTT. Here the chain combines TRBV3-1 (or the pseudogene TRBV3-2) and TRBJ1-3, with TRBD1 tentatively as D gene (6 bases match). From the cysteine through the phenylalanine, the CDR3 covers 15 amino acids. Only the CDR3 region is kept as DNA, spanning 45 bases read in frame from base 1. V and J are truncated by 4 bases and 0 bases respectively, leaving an intervening sequence of 10 bases. The germline V gene (reference sequence) gives CDR1 as LGHDT and CDR2 as YNNKEL.